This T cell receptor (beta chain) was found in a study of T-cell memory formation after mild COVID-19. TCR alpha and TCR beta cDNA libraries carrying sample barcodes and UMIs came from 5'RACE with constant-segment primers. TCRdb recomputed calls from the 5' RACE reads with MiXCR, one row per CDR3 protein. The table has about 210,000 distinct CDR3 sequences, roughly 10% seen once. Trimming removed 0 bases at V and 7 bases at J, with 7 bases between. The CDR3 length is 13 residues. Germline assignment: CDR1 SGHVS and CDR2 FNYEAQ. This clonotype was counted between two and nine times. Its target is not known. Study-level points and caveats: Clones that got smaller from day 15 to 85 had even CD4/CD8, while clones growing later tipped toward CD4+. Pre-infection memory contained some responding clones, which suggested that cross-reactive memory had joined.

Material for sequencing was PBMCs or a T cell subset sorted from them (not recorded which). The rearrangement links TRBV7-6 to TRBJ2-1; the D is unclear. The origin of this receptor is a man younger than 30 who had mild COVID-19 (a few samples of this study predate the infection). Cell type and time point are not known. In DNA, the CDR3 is TGTGCCAGCAGCTTAGCAGGTTGGAATGAGCAGTTCTTC. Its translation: CASSLAGWNEQFF.